Each of the 26 T cell receptor beta chains below was sequenced from the same sample in a study of PD-1 blockade in classical Hodgkin lymphoma. Time point denoted: cycle 4 day 1 (C4D1), after 6 weeks of nivolumab. Relapse after autologous stem cell transplantation occurred in every patient, and brentuximab vedotin exposure varied. Here immunoSEQ multiplex PCR was the method, and the copy in TCRdb shows in-frame clones only, minus some. Of roughly 100,000 clones listed, approximately 94% were seen once; the top ten hold under 2%. The sequences come from peripheral blood mononuclear cells (PBMCs), collected before the fourth cycle of nivolumab. The receptors come from a human donor with classical Hodgkin lymphoma.

The rearrangement joins TRBV4-1 to TRBJ2-5, with D possibly TRBD2 on 6 matching bases. The CDR3 sequence is 15 residues long. Trimming cost V 3 bases and J 4 bases, with 15 bases left between them. CDR1 is MGHRA and CDR2 is YSYEKL in the germline V gene. The CDR3 DNA reads TGCGCCAGCAGCCAGAGCCCGGGAGAGGCAGAGACCCAGTACTTC. Translated, it gives CASSQSPGEAETQYF.

The rearrangement joins TRBV4-1 to TRBJ1-2, with D possibly TRBD1 on 5 matching bases. This CDR3 comprises 15 residues. CDR1 is MGHRA, CDR2 YSYEKL, per germline. Deletions cut 0 bases from V and 0 bases from J, with 8 bases between. The DNA of the CDR3 is TGCGCCAGCAGCCAAGAGGGCAGGGCTAACTATGGCTACACCTTC. This codes for CASSQEGRANYGYTF.

This clone was picked up a small number of times. V gene TRBV6-4 combines with J gene TRBJ2-7; the match to TRBD1 covers 7 bases. J gave up 0 bases and V 3 bases, and 5 bases lay outside the gene matches. The length of the CDR3 is 15 residues. Germline CDR1 and CDR2: MRHNA and SNTAGT. CDR3 sequence: CASSETQGPSYEQYF. The CDR3 nucleotides read TGTGCCAGCAGTGAAACACAGGGGCCCTCCTACGAGCAGTACTTC.

CDR3 sequence (DNA): TGTGCCTGGAGTGGCCGGGACCCTCGTGGGGAGCAGTACTTC. This encodes CAWSGRDPRGEQYF. V and J are TRBV30 and TRBJ2-7; D possibly matches TRBD1 or TRBD2 (5 bases each). V lost 1 base to trimming and J lost 7 bases, with 17 bases between them. Germline V gene data show CDR1 as GTSNPN and CDR2 as SVGIG (reference sequence). This CDR3 has 14 amino acids.

The chain joins TRBV4-2 to TRBJ2-2; D remains ambiguous. Per the germline V gene, CDR1 is LGHNA and CDR2 is YNFKEQ. The length of the CDR3 is 14 residues. Trimming cost V 5 bases and J 0 bases, with 7 bases left between them. CDR3 DNA: TGTGCCAGCAGCTTGGAATCGAACACCGGGGAGCTGTTTTTT. Translated: CASSLESNTGELFF.

The rearrangement links TRBV6-5 to TRBJ2-7; D uncertain. CDR1 is MNHEY and CDR2 is SVGAGI in the germline V gene. The CDR3 sequence is 14 residues long. The V gene lost 2 bases and the J gene lost 0 bases, with 8 bases spanning the gap. This CDR3 reads CASSYGLFSYEQYF. Written as DNA, the CDR3 is TGTGCCAGCAGTTACGGTCTATTCTCCTACGAGCAGTACTTC.

This clone was seen a handful of times. The rearrangement links TRBV7-9 to TRBJ1-5, with D hard to call. V was clipped by 1 base and J by 6 bases, with 4 bases between them. This CDR3 comprises 12 residues. Germline V CDR1 and CDR2: SEHNR, FQNEAQ (reference sequence). CDR3 sequence reads: CASSLGAQPQHF. The DNA for the CDR3 is TGTGCCAGCAGCTTAGGGGCTCAGCCCCAGCATTTT. The full variable domain, its missing parts supplied by reference TRBV7-9 and TRBJ1-5, is DTGVSQNPRHKITKRGQNVTFRCDPISEHNRLYWYRQTLGQGPEFLTYFQNEAQLEKSRLLSDRFSAERPKGSFSTLEIQRTEQGDSAMYLCASSLGAQPQHFGDGTRLSIL.

The chain is built from TRBV21-1 and TRBJ1-2; the table's D gene call, TRBD1, was not cross checked with the DNA. TRBV21-1 constitutes a pseudogene. The CDR3 spans 14 residues. The CDR3 here is CASIACRAGGGYTF. CDR3 coding DNA: TGTGCCAGCATCGCATGCAGGGCAGGGGGTGGCTACACCTTC.

This chain connects TRBV13 to TRBJ1-1, with D unclear. The germline gives CDR1 PRHDT, CDR2 FYEKMQ (reference sequence). V shed 0 bases and J shed 5 bases, with 7 bases lying between them. CDR3 size: 13 residues. The chain's CDR3 is CASSLGPGTEAFF. In DNA, the CDR3 is TGTGCCAGCAGCTTAGGCCCGGGAACTGAAGCTTTCTTT.

This clone was seen only once. This chain uses TRBV5-4 with TRBJ2-1, with unresolved D. Trimming left V 3 bases short and J 7 bases short, with 14 bases between. The CDR3 covers 14 residues. CDR1 is SGHNT and CDR2 is YYREEE in the germline V gene (reference sequence). CDR3 sequence: CASSSAKVGNEQFF. Written as DNA, the CDR3 is TGTGCCAGCAGCTCGGCTAAGGTTGGGAATGAGCAGTTCTTC.

The V gene is TRBV19, the J gene TRBJ1-5, with D unclear. Trimming pared 1 base from V and 0 bases from J, leaving 7 bases between. This CDR3 is built from 15 residues. CDR1 is LNHDA, CDR2 SQIVND, per germline (reference sequence). The CDR3, as DNA: TGTGCCAGTAGTATAGGGTACTATAGCAATCAGCCCCAGCATTTT. It codes for CASSIGYYSNQPQHF.

This chain connects TRBV27 to TRBJ1-5; 7 positions match TRBD1. Germline loops: CDR1 MNHEY, CDR2 SMNVEV (reference sequence). V dropped 5 bases and J dropped 3; count of bases not matched to a gene: 7. There are 15 residues in the CDR3. CDR3 amino acids: CASSPWDSLNQPQHF. The CDR3 nucleotides read TGTGCCAGCAGTCCCTGGGACAGCCTCAATCAGCCCCAGCATTTT.

The rearrangement links TRBV12-5 to TRBJ2-5; 8 bases fit TRBD1. The junction had 6 bases not matched to a gene; V was cut back by 7 bases and J by 2 bases. CDR1 LGHNT and CDR2 FRNRAP come from the germline V gene. The CDR3 runs 14 residues. The CDR3 nucleotides read TGTGCTAGTGCCGTACGGACAGGGCAAGAGACCCAGTACTTC. Amino acids: CASAVRTGQETQYF.

CDR3 sequence: CASSLDSNYGYTF. The CDR3 DNA is TGCGCCAGCAGCTTAGACAGTAACTATGGCTACACCTTC. This chain links TRBV5-1 with TRBJ1-2; the D gene is possibly TRBD1 (5 bases). Germline V lookup: CDR1 SGHRS, CDR2 YFSETQ. The CDR3 extends over 13 amino acids. V dropped 2 bases and J dropped 1 base, with 6 bases sitting between them.

The chain is built from TRBV18 and TRBJ1-1; no clear D. V was trimmed by 5 bases and J by 4 bases, leaving 14 bases between them. Germline V lookup: CDR1 KGHSH, CDR2 LQKENI. This CDR3 contains 14 residues. The chain's CDR3 is CASSAPSMGTEAFF. The CDR3 DNA reads as TGTGCCAGCTCAGCCCCGTCAATGGGCACTGAAGCTTTCTTT.

This chain links TRBV27 with TRBJ1-1; TRBD1 matches at 7 bases. Trimming took 5 bases from V and 4 from J; bases not matched to a gene: 7. In germline, CDR1 is MNHEY, CDR2 SMNVEV (reference sequence). CDR3 size: 14 residues. CDR3 amino acids: CASSPWTGPTEAFF. In DNA form, the CDR3 reads TGTGCCAGCAGTCCTTGGACAGGTCCCACTGAAGCTTTCTTT.

The chain employs TRBV7-9 and TRBJ2-7; TRBD2 agrees at 9 bases. The junction had 8 bases not matched to a gene; V was cut back by 3 bases and J by 5 bases. The CDR3 spans 15 residues. The germline gives CDR1 SEHNR, CDR2 FQNEAQ (reference sequence). The CDR3 nucleotides read TGTGCCAGCAGCTTGCGTGGCGGGAGGGACGACGAGCAGTACTTC. Translated: CASSLRGGRDDEQYF.

The rearrangement links TRBV19 to TRBJ2-6, with a possible D match to TRBD2 (5 bases). The CDR3 extends over 16 amino acids. The V gene lost 4 bases and the J gene lost 0 bases, with 10 bases spanning the gap. In germline, CDR1 is LNHDA, CDR2 SQIVND (reference sequence). CDR3 coding DNA: TGTGCCAGTAGTACCGGACGGGGCTCTGGGGCCAACGTCCTGACTTTC. Protein sequence: CASSTGRGSGANVLTF.

The rearrangement links TRBV2 to TRBJ2-3; the match to TRBD2 covers 12 bases. V was clipped by 6 bases and J by 3 bases; unmatched bases: 7. The CDR3 loop spans 16 amino acids. Per germline, CDR1 SNHLY and CDR2 FYNNEI. The CDR3: CASRGTSGRMTDTQYF. For the CDR3, the DNA is TGTGCCAGCAGGGGCACTAGCGGGAGGATGACAGATACGCAGTATTTT.

The CDR3 reads CASRSGEIHEQYF. DNA of the CDR3: TGTGCCAGTCGATCAGGGGAGATCCACGAGCAGTACTTC. The rearrangement uses TRBV11-1 and TRBJ2-7; D might be TRBD1 (6 bases). Germline CDR1 SGHAT, CDR2 FQDESV (reference sequence). The ends were cut back, 9 bases at V and 5 bases at J, with 17 bases in the middle. The CDR3 length is 13 residues.

The J gene is TRBJ2-7, the V gene TRBV5-4, with 12 bases matching TRBD1. The V gene end was trimmed by 7 bases and the J gene end by 13 bases; junction bases not matched to a gene: 15. Germline-derived CDR1 and CDR2 are SGHNT and YYREEE (reference sequence). The CDR3 length is 14 residues. CDR3 DNA: TGTGCCAGCTCTTCCGGGACAGGGGGCTCAGAAAGATACTTC. As protein: CASSSGTGGSERYF.

The chain couples TRBV19 to TRBJ2-7; 8 bases agree with TRBD2. The CDR3 covers 14 residues. Germline CDR1 LNHDA, CDR2 SQIVND (reference sequence). V shed 4 bases and J 5 bases; nucleotides not matched to a gene: 7. CDR3 loop: CASSTGTRSHEQYF. In DNA form, the CDR3 reads TGTGCCAGTAGTACCGGGACTAGATCGCACGAGCAGTACTTC.

The CDR3 protein is CASSSGAFMLANYGYTF. The CDR3, as DNA: TGTGCCAGCAGTTCCGGGGCCTTTATGTTAGCTAACTATGGCTACACCTTC. The chain is built from TRBV28 and TRBJ1-2, with D possibly being TRBD1 (5 bases). Germline V gene data show CDR1 as MDHEN and CDR2 as SYDVKM. V was shortened by 4 bases and J by 0 bases, with 18 bases between the two germline ends. The CDR3 spans 17 residues.

The V gene is TRBV2, the J gene TRBJ2-4; D is unresolved. The CDR3 has 12 residues. Trimming took 4 bases from V and 6 from J, leaving 7 bases between them. In germline, CDR1 is SNHLY, CDR2 FYNNEI. The CDR3 loop is CASSVDGNIQYF. CDR3 bases: TGTGCCAGCAGTGTGGACGGAAACATTCAGTACTTC. The complete variable domain, with remaining parts taken from reference TRBV2 and TRBJ2-4, reads EPEVTQTPSHQVTQMGQEVILRCVPISNHLYFYWYRQILGQKVEFLVSFYNNEISEKSEIFDDQFSVERPDGSNFTLKIRSTKLEDSAMYFCASSVDGNIQYFGAGTRLSVL.

The chain couples TRBV19 to TRBJ2-7, with a tentative D call TRBD1 (6 bases). The germline V gene has CDR1 LNHDA and CDR2 SQIVND (reference sequence). V lost 3 bases to trimming and J lost 3 bases, with 9 bases between them. This CDR3 has 13 amino acids. The CDR3 here is CASSMYRDYEQYF. CDR3 DNA sequence: TGTGCCAGTAGTATGTACAGGGACTACGAGCAGTACTTC.

The rearrangement links TRBV7-2 to TRBJ2-1; 11 bases are a match to TRBD2. V gave up 1 base and J gave up 7 bases; unmatched junction bases: 3. The CDR3 consists of 15 residues. The V gene's germline CDR1 is SGHTA and CDR2 FQGNSA. The CDR3 DNA reads as TGTGCCAGCAGCTTAGACCGGACTAGCGGGAATGAGCAGTTCTTC. Its protein product is CASSLDRTSGNEQFF.